Below, 8 T cell receptor beta chains from the same sample are listed, as sequenced in a study of blood T cells in healthy people across ages. Together with a sample-barcoded 5' primer, a J-beta primer mix was included in a second PCR lasting roughly 6 to 12 cycles. TCRdb processed the 5' RACE reads anew with MiXCR; each CDR3 protein has one entry. Among about 780,000 distinct CDR3 sequences listed, 46% were seen once. Sequences were obtained from blood. Receptor source: an elderly man in good health.

This clonotype was seen a handful of times. The chain carries TRBV3-1 and TRBJ2-1; the D gene is possibly TRBD1 (6 bases). The V end was cut by 3 bases, the J end by 10 bases, with 13 bases between. Germline CDR1 is LGHDT and CDR2 is YNNKEL (reference sequence). The CDR3 is 13 amino acids. Here the CDR3 DNA reads TGTGCCAGCAGCCAGATTGGGGGCGGCGAGCAGTTCTTC. Its translation: CASSQIGGGEQFF.

This clonotype came up a few times. The chain combines TRBV6-5 with TRBJ2-4, with D hard to call. Germline CDR1 is MNHEY and CDR2 is SVGAGI. V lost 4 bases and J 0 bases, leaving 10 bases between the germline ends. CDR3 size: 15 residues. In DNA, the CDR3 is TGTGCCAGCAGTTCCCAAATGACAGCCAAAAACATTCAGTACTTC. Protein: CASSSQMTAKNIQYF.

The chain links TRBV6-2 or TRBV6-3 to TRBJ2-7; D possibly matches TRBD1 or TRBD2 (5 bases each). The CDR3 has 15 residues. Trimming pared 2 bases from V and 2 bases from J, leaving 13 bases between. Germline CDR1 and CDR2: MNHEY and SVGEGT. CDR3 nucleotide sequence: TGTGCCAGCAGTTACCCCGGGACGTTAACCTACGAGCAGTACTTC. Translating it yields CASSYPGTLTYEQYF.

The table lists this clonotype with many counts. The CDR3: CSASRVLGSPLHF. The CDR3 DNA reads as TGCAGTGCTAGTAGGGTTCTGGGTTCACCCCTCCACTTT. The V gene is TRBV20-1, the J gene TRBJ1-6; D unclear. Trimming removed 3 bases at V and 9 bases at J, with 12 bases between. The V gene's germline CDR1 is DFQATT and CDR2 SNEGSKA (reference sequence). The CDR3 extends over 13 amino acids.

The chain recombines TRBV29-1 with TRBJ1-4, with a tentative D call TRBD1 (6 bases). This CDR3 comprises 14 residues. Germline CDR1 and CDR2: SQVTM and ANQGSEA. Between the trimmed V and J ends, which lost 6 bases and 6 bases, there was a span of 17 bases. CDR3 amino acids: CSVVFQGIDEKLFF. The CDR3 bases are TGCAGCGTGGTATTTCAGGGGATTGATGAAAAACTGTTTTTT.

This clonotype was counted once. V is TRBV3-1 and J is TRBJ2-7; D gene uncertain. Germline V gives CDR1 LGHDT, CDR2 YNNKEL (reference sequence). The V and J ends lost 3 bases and 6 bases respectively, with 15 bases between them. The length of the CDR3 is 14 residues. The CDR3 is CASSQPTILSEQYF. In DNA form, the CDR3 reads TGTGCCAGCAGCCAGCCCACAATTCTCTCCGAGCAGTACTTC.

The V and J genes are TRBV20-1 and TRBJ1-5; D is unresolved. CDR1 is DFQATT, CDR2 SNEGSKA, per germline (reference sequence). This CDR3 has 14 amino acids. Trimming removed 3 bases from V and 5 bases from J, with 14 bases in between. This CDR3 reads CSASRLTAHQPQHF. The CDR3 DNA reads as TGCAGTGCTAGCCGTCTTACGGCCCATCAGCCCCAGCATTTT.

This chain uses TRBV20-1 with TRBJ2-3, with 11 bases aligning to TRBD2. CDR3 length: 16 residues. V lost 0 bases, J lost 4 bases, and 6 bases stayed unmatched. Germline CDR1 is DFQATT and CDR2 is SNEGSKA (reference sequence). This CDR3 reads CSARDHDSGGADTQYF. The CDR3 DNA reads as TGCAGTGCTAGAGATCATGATAGCGGGGGGGCAGATACGCAGTATTTT.